Below, 8 T cell receptor beta chains from the same sample are listed, as sequenced in a study of CD8 T cells in Susac syndrome. Random-hexamer reverse transcription was applied to roughly 0.5 to 1 ug RNA. From the immunoSEQ multiplex PCR reads, TCRdb called clonotypes with MiXCR, one entry per CDR3 protein. The data hold over 100,000 distinct CDR3 sequences, with over 90% observed a single time. The sequencing sample was made of CD4+ T cells from PBMCs. The source is a human donor with Susac syndrome.

The chain couples TRBV20-1 to TRBJ2-4, with D perhaps matching TRBD1 (6 bases). Deletions cut 5 bases from V and 0 bases from J, with 14 bases between. The V gene's germline CDR1 is DFQATT and CDR2 SNEGSKA (reference sequence). The CDR3 has 15 residues. The CDR3 spells CSAEGGTRAKNIQYF. Here the CDR3 DNA reads TGCAGTGCTGAAGGTGGGACAAGAGCCAAAAACATTCAGTACTTC.

The chain couples TRBV18 to TRBJ1-1; a possible D gene is TRBD1 (5 bases). The CDR3 is made up of 15 amino acids. V was shortened by 2 bases and J by 4 bases, with 14 bases between the two germline ends. Germline assignment: CDR1 KGHSH and CDR2 LQKENI. The CDR3 DNA follows: TGTGCCAGCTCACCAATACATGGGAGGGGCACTGAAGCTTTCTTT. It specifies CASSPIHGRGTEAFF.

The genes are TRBV20-1 and TRBJ2-5, with D hard to call. The germline gives CDR1 DFQATT, CDR2 SNEGSKA (reference sequence). The CDR3 contains 13 residues. The V end was cut by 3 bases, the J end by 5 bases, with 13 bases between. The CDR3 nucleotides read TGCAGTGCTAGTAAGGCCACCGGGGAGACCCAGTACTTC. Its translation is CSASKATGETQYF.

This sequence joins TRBV12-3 or TRBV12-4 and TRBJ1-5; the D gene is possibly TRBD1 (5 bases). The CDR3 extends over 14 amino acids. Trimming removed 5 bases from V and 7 bases from J, with 15 bases in between. The CDR3 protein is CASSLTRVYQPQHF. In nucleotides, the CDR3 is TGTGCCAGCAGTCTTACCAGGGTATACCAGCCCCAGCATTTT.

The rearrangement uses TRBV30 and TRBJ2-2; D is unresolved. The germline V and J ends were trimmed by 3 bases and 3 bases, with 8 bases remaining between them. There are 13 residues in the CDR3. CDR1 GTSNPN and CDR2 SVGIG come from the germline V gene (reference sequence). CDR3 in amino acids: CAWRPGHTGELFF. CDR3 bases: TGTGCCTGGAGACCCGGGCACACCGGGGAGCTGTTTTTT.

The chain links TRBV5-4 to TRBJ2-5; possible D gene TRBD2, 6 bases. The CDR3 is 15 residues long. Germline CDR1 SGHNT, CDR2 YYREEE (reference sequence). Trimming stripped 0 bases from V and 5 bases from J, with 14 bases between. The CDR3 DNA is TGTGCCAGCAGCTTGGCCTCGGCTAGCGCGGAGACCCAGTACTTC. This encodes CASSLASASAETQYF.

The chain joins TRBV9 to TRBJ2-7; the match to TRBD1 covers 9 bases. The CDR3 loop spans 14 amino acids. Germline values: CDR1 SGDLS, CDR2 YYNGEE. The V gene end was trimmed by 3 bases and the J gene end by 3 bases; junction bases not matched to a gene: 4. CDR3 sequence (DNA): TGTGCCAGCAGCGCCGGGACAGGGTTCTACGAGCAGTACTTC. Its protein product is CASSAGTGFYEQYF.

The chain carries TRBV20-1 and TRBJ2-7; 9 bases are shared with TRBD1. The germline V gene encodes CDR1 DFQATT and CDR2 SNEGSKA (reference sequence). J lost 5 bases, V lost 3 bases, and 11 bases had no gene match. This CDR3 is 15 amino acids long. This chain's CDR3 is CSASLPGQGSNEQYF. The CDR3 DNA follows: TGCAGTGCTAGTTTACCGGGACAGGGATCAAACGAGCAGTACTTC.